The 26 T cell receptor beta chains given below trace back to one sample, sequenced in a study of CD8+CD57+ T cells in acquired aplastic anemia. Genomic DNA provided the template from which TCR beta VDJ and CDR3 profiles were obtained. One entry per CDR3 protein results from TCRdb running MiXCR on the reads. The sample contains 400,000 to 450,000 distinct CDR3 sequences, approximately 70% of which appear only once. The specimen was sorted CD4+, CD8+, or CD8+CD57+ T cells (not recorded which) from PBMCs. These receptors were taken from a human donor in good health, serving as a control.

The V call is TRBV20-1, the J call TRBJ1-5; D perhaps matches TRBD1 (5 bases). V dropped 5 bases and J dropped 14 bases, with 19 bases sitting between them. The CDR3 runs to 12 residues. The germline V gene encodes CDR1 DFQATT and CDR2 SNEGSKA (reference sequence). The CDR3 DNA follows: TGCAGTGCTCATCTAGCAGGGCGCACAGAGCATTTT. Protein: CSAHLAGRTEHF.

This clonotype occurred many times. The chain employs TRBV30 and TRBJ2-7; D unresolved. With 3 bases removed from V and 4 bases from J, the gap between germline ends came to 7 bases. Germline CDR1 and CDR2: GTSNPN and SVGIG (reference sequence). The CDR3 length is 11 residues. This CDR3 reads CAWSQAYEQYF. The DNA of the CDR3 is TGTGCCTGGAGCCAGGCGTACGAGCAGTACTTC.

V usage is TRBV20-1 and J usage is TRBJ2-7; D is possibly TRBD1 (7 bases). V shed 3 bases and J shed 6 bases, with 9 bases lying between them. Per the germline V gene, CDR1 is DFQATT and CDR2 is SNEGSKA (reference sequence). The CDR3 is 11 amino acids. The CDR3 here is CSASQGGEQYV. The DNA of the CDR3 is TGCAGTGCTAGTCAGGGGGGCGAGCAGTACGTC.

A few counts support this clonotype. It may be a read error: a sequence one base away is much more abundant. CDR3 residues: CASSVIQSGGGDTGELFF. The CDR3 DNA reads as TGTGCCAGCAGCGTAATCCAATCGGGCGGGGGCGACACCGGGGAGCTGTTTTTT. The rearrangement links TRBV9 to TRBJ2-2; tentative D call: TRBD2 (7 bases). Germline assignment: CDR1 SGDLS and CDR2 YYNGEE. The ends were cut back, 1 base at V and 3 bases at J, with 19 bases in the middle. The CDR3 is 18 residues long.

In its sample, this clonotype was seen many times. This chain uses TRBV6-1 with TRBJ2-5, with D perhaps matching TRBD1 (6 bases). This CDR3 has 15 amino acids. Germline V gives CDR1 MNHNS, CDR2 SASEGT. Trimming pared 2 bases from V and 2 bases from J, leaving 12 bases between. CDR3 protein: CASSETRTAQETQYF. The CDR3 coding sequence is TGTGCCAGCAGTGAAACCAGGACAGCGCAAGAGACCCAGTACTTC.

This sequence joins TRBV2 and TRBJ2-5, with a possible D match to TRBD1 (6 bases). V lost 10 bases and J 0 bases, leaving 9 bases between the germline ends. In germline, CDR1 is SNHLY, CDR2 FYNNEI. CDR3 length: 12 amino acids. Here the CDR3 DNA reads TGTGCCACAGACAGGAACCAAGAGACCCAGTACTTC. Amino acid sequence: CATDRNQETQYF.

The chain links TRBV12-3 or TRBV12-4 to TRBJ2-7; D assignment may be TRBD1 or TRBD2 (5 bases each). V lost 5 bases and J lost 5, with 13 bases in between. This CDR3 is 13 amino acids long. Here the CDR3 reads CASSKAGDHEQYF. The DNA for the CDR3 is TGTGCCAGCAGTAAGGCCGGGGACCACGAGCAGTACTTC.

This chain joins TRBV12-3 or TRBV12-4 and TRBJ1-1; a possible D gene is TRBD1 (6 bases). V lost 8 bases to trimming and J lost 2 bases, with 12 bases between them. The CDR3 consists of 13 residues. CDR3 in DNA: TGTGCCAGCGGATACAGGGTAAACACTGAAGCTTTCTTT. Protein: CASGYRVNTEAFF.

A word on this clonotype: At one boundary the junction diverges from the germline segment, which might be a read error. This chain uses TRBV13 with TRBJ2-7; D is tentatively TRBD1 or TRBD2 (5 bases each). The CDR3 covers 14 residues. Germline CDR1 is PRHDT and CDR2 is FYEKMQ (reference sequence). CDR3 amino acids: CACSEGPGVNEQYF. The CDR3 region has the DNA TGTGCCTGCAGCGAGGGACCAGGTGTGAATGAGCAGTACTTC.

For this clonotype: The CDR3 carries no conserved terminal phenylalanine or tryptophan, so it likely arises from a read error. The limits of the CDR3 on the DNA are not certain, so only TCRdb's listed CDR3 is given. The CDR3 is CASSQNRPGQHPHL. The chain is built from TRBV2 and TRBJ1-5; TRBD1, the table's D call, was not compared with the DNA. Ends included, the CDR3 has 14 residues. Germline lookup yields CDR1 SNHLY and CDR2 FYNNEI.

Comment on this clonotype: This may be a read error, as it is one base from a much larger clone. The rearrangement links TRBV7-2 to TRBJ1-4; 10 bases line up with TRBD1. Germline lookup yields CDR1 SGHTA and CDR2 FQGNSA. CDR3 length equals 14 residues. Here the CDR3 DNA reads TGTGCCGGCAGCTTAGGGACAGGGGATGAAAAACTGTTTTTT. It encodes CAGSLGTGDEKLFF.

A note on this clonotype: At one of its ends the junction is not consistent with the germline gene, which may arise from a read error. The chain links TRBV5-1 to TRBJ1-3, with D unresolved. This CDR3 contains 15 residues. Per germline, CDR1 SGHRS and CDR2 YFSETQ. The DNA of the CDR3 is TGCGCCACCAGCAGTGGACGGAGGATGACAAACACCATATATTTT. Its protein is CATSSGRRMTNTIYF.

In its sample, this clonotype was seen many times. The rearrangement uses TRBV29-1 and TRBJ1-1; no clear D gene. Trimming took off 7 bases at V and 3 bases at J, with 15 bases between the two ends. CDR3 length: 13 residues. Germline V lookup: CDR1 SQVTM, CDR2 ANQGSEA. CDR3 sequence: CSARMAGDTEAFF. The CDR3 DNA reads TGCAGCGCCCGCATGGCCGGCGACACTGAAGCTTTCTTT.

Turning to this clonotype: Mismatch with germline at one junction end may stem from a read error. The V and J genes are TRBV9 and TRBJ2-5, with 7 bases lining up with TRBD1. The length of the CDR3 is 15 residues. Germline values: CDR1 SGDLS, CDR2 YYNGEE. The CDR3 nucleotides read TGCGCCAGCAGCTACGGGACAGTCAAGCTGGAGACCCAGTACTTC. Its translation: CASSYGTVKLETQYF. Using reference TRBV9 and TRBJ2-5 for the parts outside the CDR3, the full variable domain is DSGVTQTPKHLITATGQRVTLRCSPRSGDLSVYWYQQSLDQGLQFLIQYYNGEERAKGNILERFSAQQFPDLHSELNLSSLELGDSALYFCASSYGTVKLETQYFGPGTRLLVL.

The chain recombines TRBV7-2 with TRBJ1-6; no firm D call. V was shortened by 0 bases and J by 7 bases, with 10 bases between the two germline ends. CDR1 is SGHTA, CDR2 FQGNSA, per germline. This CDR3 region has 15 residues. The CDR3 DNA reads as TGTGCCAGCAGCTTAGCACAGATCTCCAATTCACCCCTCCACTTT. Translation: CASSLAQISNSPLHF.

This clonotype came up once. A junction end diverges from the germline sequence, so it may reflect a read error. V and J are TRBV7-9 and TRBJ2-7; no reliable D call. The CDR3 spans 13 residues. Germline-derived CDR1 and CDR2 are SEHNR and FQNEAQ (reference sequence). The CDR3 loop reads CASSRLFPYYHFF. CDR3 sequence (DNA): TGCGCCAGCAGTCGGCTATTTCCCTACTACCACTTCTTT.

Comments on this clonotype: The CDR3 does not close with the conserved phenylalanine or tryptophan, likely indicating a read error. The CDR3 DNA is TGTGCCAGCAGCATAGAAGGTGTGCCCCAGCATTAT. This gives the protein CASSIEGVPQHY. The chain links TRBV7-3 to TRBJ1-5; no clear D. Germline V gives CDR1 SGHTA, CDR2 FQGTGA. Between the trimmed V and J ends, which lost 5 bases and 9 bases, there was a span of 11 bases. The CDR3 has 12 amino acids.

The chain has TRBV9 and TRBJ2-2; tentatively, D is TRBD1 (5 bases). Germline V CDR1 and CDR2: SGDLS, YYNGEE. V was shortened by 3 bases and J by 15 bases, with 24 bases between the two germline ends. The CDR3 sequence is 15 residues long. This chain's CDR3 is CASSGAGRGKTQLFF. The CDR3 DNA reads TGTGCCAGCAGCGGAGCTGGTAGGGGTAAGACCCAGTTGTTTTTT.

As regards this clonotype: The germline gene is not matched at one end of the junction; a read error may be the cause. The chain uses TRBV5-1 and TRBJ2-7, with a tentative D call TRBD2 (6 bases). CDR1 is SGHRS and CDR2 is YFSETQ in the germline V gene. The CDR3 sequence is 15 residues long. The CDR3 loop reads CASSLADSSSYEQYF. For the CDR3, the DNA is TGTGCCAGCAGCTTAGCGGACTCCAGCTCCTACGAGCAGTACTTC. Full variable domain (outside the CDR3, taken from reference TRBV5-1 and TRBJ2-7): KAGVTQTPRYLIKTRGQQVTLSCSPISGHRSVSWYQQTPGQGLQFLFEYFSETQRNKGNFPGRFSGRQFSNSRSEMNVSTLELGDSALYLCASSLADSSSYEQYFGPGTRLTVT.

The genes are TRBV10-3 and TRBJ2-2; tentative D call: TRBD1 (6 bases). CDR3 length: 15 residues. V was trimmed by 3 bases and J by 0 bases, leaving 8 bases between them. In germline, CDR1 is ENHRY, CDR2 SYGVKD. CDR3 sequence reads: CAISDWTANTGELFF. The CDR3 DNA is TGTGCCATCAGTGATTGGACAGCGAACACCGGGGAGCTGTTTTTT.

The J gene is TRBJ2-1, the V gene TRBV7-3; D is ambiguous. The germline V gene has CDR1 SGHTA and CDR2 FQGTGA. The CDR3 has 13 residues. Deletions cut 1 base from V and 7 bases from J, with 8 bases between. The CDR3 DNA reads as TGTGCCAGCAGCTTAATAGTAGGGAATGAGCAGTTCTTC. Translation gives CASSLIVGNEQFF.

The chain recombines TRBV10-2 with TRBJ2-6; D may be TRBD2 (5 bases). Germline V gene sequence: CDR1 WSHSY, CDR2 SAAADI. The CDR3 contains 15 residues. V lost 7 bases and J 1 base, leaving 11 bases between the germline ends. CDR3 in DNA: TGCGCCAGCACTTGGACTGGTTCTGGGGCCAACGTCCTGACTTTC. Translation gives CASTWTGSGANVLTF.

This clonotype was counted ten times or more. V and J are TRBV9 and TRBJ1-6, with 9 bases lining up with TRBD1. This CDR3 is built from 14 residues. Germline V CDR1 and CDR2: SGDLS, YYNGEE. V shed 2 bases and J 6 bases; nucleotides not matched to a gene: 0. Here the CDR3 reads CASSVGQGNSPLHF. CDR3 DNA: TGTGCCAGCAGCGTGGGACAGGGTAATTCACCCCTCCACTTT.

This clonotype is a singleton in its sample. The junction departs from germline at one end; a sequencing error may be responsible. Written as DNA, the CDR3 is TGCGCCAGCAGCACGCTAGCTGCTGGGGCCAACGCCCTGACTTTC. This sequence encodes CASSTLAAGANALTF. The V gene is TRBV4-3, the J gene TRBJ2-6, with D possibly being TRBD1 or TRBD2 (5 bases each). Germline CDR1 reads LGHNA; CDR2 reads YSLEER. The CDR3 is 15 amino acids.

This clonotype was observed once. V and J are TRBV5-1 and TRBJ2-3, with D maybe TRBD1 (5 bases). V lost 5 bases and J 2 bases, leaving 15 bases between the germline ends. The CDR3 runs to 15 residues. Germline V gives CDR1 SGHRS, CDR2 YFSETQ. For the CDR3, the DNA is TGCGCCAGCAGGGTTCAGGGCGGTTACACAGATACGCAGTATTTT. It specifies CASRVQGGYTDTQYF.

This chain connects TRBV7-6 to TRBJ1-1, with 8 bases identical to TRBD1. This CDR3 region has 15 residues. The germline gives CDR1 SGHVS, CDR2 FNYEAQ. V was clipped by 0 bases and J by 14 bases; unmatched bases: 14. The CDR3 nucleotides read TGTGCCAGCAGCTTAGCGGGACAGGAGGAATCGATATTATTCTTT. Amino acid sequence: CASSLAGQEESILFF. Together with reference TRBV7-6 and TRBJ1-1, the CDR3 gives the full variable domain: GAGVSQSPRYKVTKRGQDVALRCDPISGHVSLYWYRQALGQGPEFLTYFNYEAQQDKSGLPNDRFSAERPEGSISTLTIQRTEQRDSAMYRCASSLAGQEESILFFGQGTRLTVV.